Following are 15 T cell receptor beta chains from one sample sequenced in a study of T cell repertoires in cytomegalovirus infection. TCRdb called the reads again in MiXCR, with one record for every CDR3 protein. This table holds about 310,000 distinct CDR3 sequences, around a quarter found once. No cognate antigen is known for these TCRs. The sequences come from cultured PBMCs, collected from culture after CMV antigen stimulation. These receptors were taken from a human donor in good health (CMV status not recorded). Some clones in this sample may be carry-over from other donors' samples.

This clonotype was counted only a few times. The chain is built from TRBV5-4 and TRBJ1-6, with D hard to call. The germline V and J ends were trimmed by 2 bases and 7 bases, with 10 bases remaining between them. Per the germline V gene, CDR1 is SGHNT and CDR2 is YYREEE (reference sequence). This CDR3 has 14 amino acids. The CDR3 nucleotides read TGTGCCAGCAGCTTCGGCCGGCAAAATTCACCCCTCCACTTT. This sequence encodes CASSFGRQNSPLHF.

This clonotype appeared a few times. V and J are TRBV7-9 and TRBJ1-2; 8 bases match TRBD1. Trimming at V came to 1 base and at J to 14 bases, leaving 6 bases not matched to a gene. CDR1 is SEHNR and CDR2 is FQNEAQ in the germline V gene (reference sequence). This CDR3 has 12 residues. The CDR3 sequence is CASSLVQGASTF. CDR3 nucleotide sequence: TGTGCCAGCAGCTTAGTCCAGGGGGCGAGTACCTTC.

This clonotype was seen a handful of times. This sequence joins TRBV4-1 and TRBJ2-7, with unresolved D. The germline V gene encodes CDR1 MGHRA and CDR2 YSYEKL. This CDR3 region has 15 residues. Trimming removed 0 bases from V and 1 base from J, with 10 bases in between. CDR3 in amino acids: CASSQDPTTSYEQYF. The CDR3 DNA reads TGCGCCAGCAGCCAAGACCCTACGACTTCCTACGAGCAGTACTTC.

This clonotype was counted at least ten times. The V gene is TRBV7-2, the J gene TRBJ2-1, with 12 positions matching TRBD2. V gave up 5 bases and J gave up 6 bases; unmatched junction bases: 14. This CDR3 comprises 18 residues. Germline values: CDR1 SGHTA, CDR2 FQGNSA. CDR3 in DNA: TGTGCCAGCAGCCCGAACTTGGCTCTAGCGGGAGGGGTCAATGAGCAGTTCTTC. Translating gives CASSPNLALAGGVNEQFF.

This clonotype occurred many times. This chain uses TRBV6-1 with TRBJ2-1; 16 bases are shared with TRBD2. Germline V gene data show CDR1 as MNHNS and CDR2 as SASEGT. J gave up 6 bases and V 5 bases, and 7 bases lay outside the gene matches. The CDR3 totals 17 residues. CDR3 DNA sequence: TGTGCCAGCAGTCGTCCGGGACTAGCGGGGGGGGTCAATGAGCAGTTCTTC. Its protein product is CASSRPGLAGGVNEQFF.

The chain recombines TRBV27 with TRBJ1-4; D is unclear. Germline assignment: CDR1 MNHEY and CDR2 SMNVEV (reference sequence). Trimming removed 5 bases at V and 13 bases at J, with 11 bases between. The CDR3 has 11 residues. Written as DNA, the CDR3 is TGTGCCAGCAGTCCGGGGTGGGGACTGTTTTTT. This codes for CASSPGWGLFF.

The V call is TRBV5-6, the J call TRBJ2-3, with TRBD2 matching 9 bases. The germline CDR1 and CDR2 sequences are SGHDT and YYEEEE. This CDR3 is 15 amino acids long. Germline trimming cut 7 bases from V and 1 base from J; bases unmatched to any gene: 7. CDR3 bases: TGTGCCAGCTTCTCTAGCGGGGAACGCACAGATACGCAGTATTTT. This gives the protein CASFSSGERTDTQYF.

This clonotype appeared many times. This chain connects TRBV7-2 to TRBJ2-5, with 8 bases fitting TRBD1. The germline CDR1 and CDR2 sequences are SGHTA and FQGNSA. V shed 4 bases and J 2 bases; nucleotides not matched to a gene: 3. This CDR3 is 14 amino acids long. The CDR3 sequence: CASSWDRLQETQYF. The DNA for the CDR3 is TGTGCCAGCAGCTGGGACAGGTTACAAGAGACCCAGTACTTC.

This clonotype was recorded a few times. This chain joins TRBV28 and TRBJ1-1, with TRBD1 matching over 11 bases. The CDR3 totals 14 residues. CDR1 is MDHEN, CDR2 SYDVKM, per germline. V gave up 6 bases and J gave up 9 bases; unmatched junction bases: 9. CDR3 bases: TGTGCCAGCAGAGCGGGACAGGGGGTTATTCAAGCTTTCTTT. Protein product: CASRAGQGVIQAFF. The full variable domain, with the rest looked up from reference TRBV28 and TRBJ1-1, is DVKVTQSSRYLVKRTGEKVFLECVQDMDHENMFWYRQDPGLGLRLIYFSYDVKMKEKGDIPEGYSVSREKKERFSLILESASTNQTSMYLCASRAGQGVIQAFFGQGTRLTVV.

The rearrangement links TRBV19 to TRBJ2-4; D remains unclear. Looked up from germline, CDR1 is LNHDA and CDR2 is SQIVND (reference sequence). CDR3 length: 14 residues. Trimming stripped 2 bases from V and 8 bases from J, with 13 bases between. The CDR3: CASSIKGPSHIQYF. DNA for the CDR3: TGTGCCAGTAGTATAAAGGGCCCTTCCCACATTCAGTACTTC.

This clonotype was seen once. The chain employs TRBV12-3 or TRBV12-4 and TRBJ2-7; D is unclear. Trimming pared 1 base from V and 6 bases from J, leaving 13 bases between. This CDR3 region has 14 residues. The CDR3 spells CASSLGPIAAEQYF. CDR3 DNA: TGTGCCAGCAGTTTAGGGCCTATCGCCGCCGAGCAGTACTTC.

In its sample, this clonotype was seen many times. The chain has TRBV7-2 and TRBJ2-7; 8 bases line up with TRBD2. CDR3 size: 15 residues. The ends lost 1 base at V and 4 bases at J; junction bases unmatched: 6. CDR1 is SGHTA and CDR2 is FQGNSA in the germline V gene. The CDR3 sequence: CASSLVVAGSYEQYV. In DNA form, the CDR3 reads TGTGCCAGCAGCTTAGTGGTAGCGGGGTCGTACGAGCAGTACGTC.

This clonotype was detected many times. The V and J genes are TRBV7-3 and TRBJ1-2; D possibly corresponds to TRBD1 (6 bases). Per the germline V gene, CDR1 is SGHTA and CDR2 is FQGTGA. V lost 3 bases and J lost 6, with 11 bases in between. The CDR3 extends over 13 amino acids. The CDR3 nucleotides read TGTGCCAGCAGCTTTGGTCGGGGGCATGGCTACACCTTC. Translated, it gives CASSFGRGHGYTF. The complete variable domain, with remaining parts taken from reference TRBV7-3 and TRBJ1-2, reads GAGVSQTPSNKVTEKGKYVELRCDPISGHTALYWYRQSLGQGPEFLIYFQGTGAADDSGLPNDRFFAVRPEGSVSTLKIQRTERGDSAVYLCASSFGRGHGYTFGSGTRLTVV.

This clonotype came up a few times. As DNA, the CDR3 is TGTGCCAGCAGCTTATGGGGCGGCGGGAGTCTCGAGCAGTACTTC. Translating gives CASSLWGGGSLEQYF. The genes are TRBV7-2 and TRBJ2-7; TRBD2 matches at 7 bases. The CDR3 has 15 amino acids. V was pared by 2 bases and J by 6 bases, with 10 bases of the junction left unmatched. Germline assignment: CDR1 SGHTA and CDR2 FQGNSA.

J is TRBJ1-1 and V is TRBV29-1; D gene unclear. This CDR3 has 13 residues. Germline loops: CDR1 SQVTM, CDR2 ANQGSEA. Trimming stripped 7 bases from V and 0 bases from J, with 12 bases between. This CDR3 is CSARTSVNTEAFF. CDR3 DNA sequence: TGCAGCGCCCGCACCTCCGTGAACACTGAAGCTTTCTTT.